The T cell receptor beta chain described here comes from a study of blood T cell repertoires in COVID-19. While infection was still active, Seattle patients were enrolled and then followed longitudinally. This CDR3 has 13 residues. Germline CDR1 is MGHRA and CDR2 is YSYEKL. V was cut by 1 base and J by 4 bases, with 8 bases left in between. As originally analysed: Amplification of reference gene primers was used by the study to estimate nucleated cell counts. Data came from immunoSEQ multiplex PCR; TCRdb stores just in-frame clones and leaves some out. V and J calls and clone size come straight from that table; D and trimming were deduced from the DNA. Here the sample spans about 95,000 clones, about 89% being singletons.

The sequencing sample was made of peripheral blood. The sequence came from a man between 60 and 75 years old with COVID-19, enrolled during active disease. The rearrangement links TRBV4-1 to TRBJ2-7; unclear D gene. The CDR3 DNA reads TGCGCCAGCAGCCAAGGACAACTTTACGAGCAGTACTTC. Protein: CASSQGQLYEQYF.